This T cell receptor (beta chain) emerged from a study of identifying expanded T cells in peripheral blood. The data were produced by immunoSEQ multiplex PCR, yet TCRdb's version contains in-frame clones alone and is incomplete. The table lists 84,000 or so clones, 85% to 90% of them singletons. During the collection period, no donor immune events like infections were recorded. Germline V gene lookup returns CDR1 LNHNV and CDR2 YYDKDF (reference sequence). V dropped 0 bases and J dropped 1; count of bases not matched to a gene: 5. The CDR3 has 19 residues. The source material was blood. The V call is TRBV15, the J call TRBJ2-6; 11 bases map to TRBD1. This TCR derives from a person aged 18 to 75 in good health. The chain's CDR3 is CATSRDGGQGVSGANVLTF. CDR3 nucleotide sequence: TGTGCCACCAGCAGAGATGGGGGACAGGGGGTATCTGGGGCCAACGTCCTGACTTTC.